This T cell receptor beta chain was identified in a study of blood T cell repertoires in COVID-19 (dated by TCRdb to the early 2020s). Regarding the research as a whole: Samples from collaborators originated in the United States, Italy and Spain and spanned both the acute and convalescent phases of COVID-19. The prospective study material was composed of cDNA or gDNA derived from T cells, B-cell-depleted T cells, or PBMCs. Deeply sampled blood TCRbeta repertoires from subjects exposed to, actively infected with, or recovered from COVID-19 were included in the dataset. The repertoires were released in a freely available public database intended as a resource for research on the immune response to SARS-CoV-2. The samples were drawn from two sources: the first 160 participants of the ongoing ImmuneRACE study, and 1,200 or so subjects contributed by 6 global collaborators. Nearly every sample came with metadata listing a de-identified subject ID, COVID-19 status, age in years and sex. Where HLA class I and class II types were available, the types were taken from metadata supplied by the sample provider, not from assay-based typing.

Findings and caveats that apply to the study as a whole: The quantity of clinical and demographic metadata differed by source and by participant and was supplied without curation.

The immunoSEQ Assay, a bias-controlled multiplex PCR, was used to amplify TCRbeta CDR3 regions from genomic DNA. The authors' pipeline ran thus. The number of nucleated cells in each sample was estimated from the amplification of reference gene primers within the assay. To quantify the absolute abundance of each unique TCRbeta CDR3 rearrangement, sequence reads were collapsed and filtered. For each sample, productive Simpson clonality was calculated as the square root of Simpson's diversity index across productive rearrangements. The clones in this table, taken by TCRdb from immuneACCESS, are in-frame only. Not every clone is retained; where verified, under half of the shortfall comes from an unresolved V gene, and the cause of the rest is unknown. The DNA was the basis for D and trimming; V, J and clone size are from that table. A total of some 29,000 clones appear in this sample, roughly 90% of them only once. The ten largest account for roughly 2.5% of the sample.

The CDR3 numbers 15 residues from cysteine through phenylalanine. CDR3 DNA only is kept here, 45 bases in frame from base 1. This clone was seen just once. Its antigen remains undetermined. Base qualities are not at hand, and no much larger clone is one base apart. Each collaborating institution followed its own protocols to collect whole blood in K2EDTA tubes. For TCRbeta analysis, collaborators shipped samples in one of three forms: frozen whole blood, isolated PBMCs, or DNA extracted from either of those sample types. The rearranged chain carries TRBV21-1 and TRBJ1-2. TRBV21-1 is classified as a pseudogene. The sequencing input was peripheral blood. The receptor was isolated from a human donor in a cohort sampled during active COVID-19. CDR3 region: CASSKGGDGRFGYTF. The DNA sequence is given as TGTGCCAGCAGCAAAGGGGGGGACGGACGATTTGGCTACACCTTC.